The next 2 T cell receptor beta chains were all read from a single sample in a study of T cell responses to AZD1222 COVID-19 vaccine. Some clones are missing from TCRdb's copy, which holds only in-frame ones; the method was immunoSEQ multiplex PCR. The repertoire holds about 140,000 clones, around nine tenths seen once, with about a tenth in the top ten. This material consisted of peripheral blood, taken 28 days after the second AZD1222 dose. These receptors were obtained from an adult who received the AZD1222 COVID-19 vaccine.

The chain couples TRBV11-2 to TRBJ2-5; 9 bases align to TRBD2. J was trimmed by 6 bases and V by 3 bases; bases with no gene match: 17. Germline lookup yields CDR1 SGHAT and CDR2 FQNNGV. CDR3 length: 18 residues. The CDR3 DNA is TGTGCCAGCAGCTTCTGGGGTTCTAGCGGGGCCTCTGGGAAGACCCAGTACTTC. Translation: CASSFWGSSGASGKTQYF.

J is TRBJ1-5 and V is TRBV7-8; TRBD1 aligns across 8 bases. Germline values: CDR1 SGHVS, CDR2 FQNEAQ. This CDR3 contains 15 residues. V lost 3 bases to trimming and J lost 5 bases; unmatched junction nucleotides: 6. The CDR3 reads CASSFRTGWDQPQHF. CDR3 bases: TGTGCCAGCAGCTTCCGGACAGGGTGGGATCAGCCCCAGCATTTT.